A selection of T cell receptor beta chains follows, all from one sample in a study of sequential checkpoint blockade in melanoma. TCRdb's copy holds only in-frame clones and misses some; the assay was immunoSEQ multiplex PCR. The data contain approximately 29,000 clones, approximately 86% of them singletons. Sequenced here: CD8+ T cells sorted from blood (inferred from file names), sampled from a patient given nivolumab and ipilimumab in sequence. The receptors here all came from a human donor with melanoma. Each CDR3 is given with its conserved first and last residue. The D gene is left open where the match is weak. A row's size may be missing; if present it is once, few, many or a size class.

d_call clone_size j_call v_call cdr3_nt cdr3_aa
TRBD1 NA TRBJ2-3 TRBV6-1 TGTGCCAGCAGCCTCCGGGACAGGGTACCAGATACGCAGTATTTT CASSLRDRVPDTQYF
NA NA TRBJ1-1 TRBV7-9 TGTGCCAGCAGCTCCAGGGAGGGCACTGAAGCTTTCTTT CASSSREGTEAFF
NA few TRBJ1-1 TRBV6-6 TGTGCCAGCACAGTGGGAGATGCGAACACTGAAGCTTTCTTT CASTVGDANTEAFF
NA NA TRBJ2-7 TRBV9 TGTGCCGGCAGCGTAGGAGGGGGGGCCCACGAGCAGTACTTC CAGSVGGGAHEQYF
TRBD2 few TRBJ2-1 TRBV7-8 TGTGCCAGCAGCTTAGCGGGAGGGCGGGATGAGCAGTTCTTC CASSLAGGRDEQFF
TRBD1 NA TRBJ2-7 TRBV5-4 TGTGCCAGCAGCTTGTCGGACAGGGGGATTAACGAGCAGTACTTC CASSLSDRGINEQYF
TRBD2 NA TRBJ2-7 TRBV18 TGTGCCAGCTCACGTCCTAGCGGGGACCACGAGCAGTACTTC CASSRPSGDHEQYF
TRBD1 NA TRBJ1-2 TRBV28 TGTGCCAGCAGCCCCACTACAGGGGGATCGGCTGGCTACACCTTC CASSPTTGGSAGYTF
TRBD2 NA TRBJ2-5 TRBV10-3 TGTGCCATCAGTGCTGGCGGGGGGGATGCGGAGACCCAGTACTTC CAISAGGGDAETQYF
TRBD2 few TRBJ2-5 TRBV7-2 TGTGCCAGCATCCCTAGCGGGGGGCTCGCAGAGACCCAGTACTTC CASIPSGGLAETQYF
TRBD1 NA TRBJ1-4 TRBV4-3 TGCGCCAGCAGCCAAGACCCGGGACAGGATGAAAAACTGTTTTTT CASSQDPGQDEKLFF
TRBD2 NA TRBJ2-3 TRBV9 TGTGCCAGCAGCGTAGGGGCTAGCGGGAGCACAGATACGCAGTATTTT CASSVGASGSTDTQYF
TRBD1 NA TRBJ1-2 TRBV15 TGTGCCACCAGAGACGGACAGGGAAAAGGCGGCTACACCTTC CATRDGQGKGGYTF
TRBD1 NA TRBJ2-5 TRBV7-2 TGTGCCAGCAGCTCCGGACAGGTGGAGGAGACCCAGTACTTC CASSSGQVEETQYF
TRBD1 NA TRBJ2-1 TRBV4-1 TGCGCCAGCAGCCAAAGGGGGCCGGACAATGAGCAGTTCTTC CASSQRGPDNEQFF
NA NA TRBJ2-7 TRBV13 TGTGCCAGCAGCTTAGGCCGGGACATCACCTACGAGCAGTACTTC CASSLGRDITYEQYF
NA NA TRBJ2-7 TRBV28 TGTGCCAGCACTTTTCGGGGGACCACCTACGAGCAGTACTTC CASTFRGTTYEQYF
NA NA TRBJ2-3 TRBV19 TGTGCCAGTAGTGGGAGGGGGACAGATACGCAGTATTTT CASSGRGTDTQYF
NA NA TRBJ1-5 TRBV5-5 TGTGCCAGCAGCTCCCATCCGGGGGTTCAGCCCCAGCATTTT CASSSHPGVQPQHF
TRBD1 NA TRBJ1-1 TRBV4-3 TGCGCCAGCAGCCAAGATACAGGGGTCGGCACTGAAGCTTTCTTT CASSQDTGVGTEAFF
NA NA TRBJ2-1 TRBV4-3 TGCGCCAGCAGCCCCCACGCGCGCGGGAATTACAATGAGCAGTTCTTC CASSPHARGNYNEQFF
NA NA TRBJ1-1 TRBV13 TGTGCCAGCAGCGCATCAGGTAACACTGAAGCTTTCTTT CASSASGNTEAFF
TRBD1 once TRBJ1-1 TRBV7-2 TGTGCCAGCAGCTGGACAGGGAACACTGAAGCTTTCTTT CASSWTGNTEAFF
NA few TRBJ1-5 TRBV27 TGTGCCAGCACCGAATCACAGGGACGGAATAGCAATCAGCCCCAGCATTTT CASTESQGRNSNQPQHF
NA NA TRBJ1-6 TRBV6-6 TGTGCCAGCAGGGGCGACCAATCACCCCTCCACTTT CASRGDQSPLHF
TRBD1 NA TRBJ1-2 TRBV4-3 TGCGCCAGCAGCCTAGGACAGGGCCATGGCTACACCTTC CASSLGQGHGYTF
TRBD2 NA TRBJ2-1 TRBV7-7 TGTGCTAGCAGCTTAGGACGGGAGGGCGTTCTTAATGAGCAGTTCTTC CASSLGREGVLNEQFF
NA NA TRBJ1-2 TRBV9 TGTGCCAGCAGCGTAGGGGCAGGGGACGGCTACACCTTC CASSVGAGDGYTF
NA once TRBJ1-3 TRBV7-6 TGTGCCAGCAGCTTAGATGGGACACCAGGAAACACCATATATTTT CASSLDGTPGNTIYF
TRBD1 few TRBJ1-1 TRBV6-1 TGTGCCAGCAGACCCAGGGGGCAGAACACTGAAGCTTTCTTT CASRPRGQNTEAFF
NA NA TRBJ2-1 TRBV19 TGTGCCAGTTCCCCCGACGGAGGGTACAATGAGCAGTTCTTC CASSPDGGYNEQFF
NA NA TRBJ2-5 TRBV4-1 TGCGCCAGCAGCGACAGGTCAGAGACCCAGTACTTC CASSDRSETQYF
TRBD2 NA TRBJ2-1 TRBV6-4 TGTGCCAGCAGTGTGGCTAGCGGGAGTGATGAGCAGTTCTTC CASSVASGSDEQFF
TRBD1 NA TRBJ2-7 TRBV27 TGTGCCAGCAGTTTAAGGACAGGGAACCACGAGCAGTACTTC CASSLRTGNHEQYF
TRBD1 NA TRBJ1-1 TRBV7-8 TGTGCCAGCAGCACCGAAGGACAGGATCGAAAAGCTGAAGCTTTCTTT CASSTEGQDRKAEAFF
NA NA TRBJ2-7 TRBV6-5 TGTGCCAGCAGTTACGGGAGAGCGTACGAGCAGTACTTC CASSYGRAYEQYF
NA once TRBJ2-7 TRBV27 TGTGCCAGCAGTTTAACCCAGAACTACGAGCAGTACTTC CASSLTQNYEQYF
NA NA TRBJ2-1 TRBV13 TGTGCCAGCAGTATACAGGGCTCGGGGTCGGGGGGTGAGCAGTTCTTC CASSIQGSGSGGEQFF
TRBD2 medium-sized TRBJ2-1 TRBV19 TGTGCCAGTAGTCCCGTAGCGGGAGGCTCCCTATCCTACTACAATGAGCAGTTCTTC CASSPVAGGSLSYYNEQFF
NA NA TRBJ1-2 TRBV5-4 TGTGCCAGCAGCTTGGAGCGGGGCAGGTATGGCTACACCTTC CASSLERGRYGYTF
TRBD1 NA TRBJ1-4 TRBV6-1 TGTGCCAGCGGATACAGGGGGCGGCCTGAAAAACTGTTTTTT CASGYRGRPEKLFF
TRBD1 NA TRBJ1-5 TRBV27 TGTGCCAGCAGTTCCACAGGGGCCGGGCAGCCCCAGCATTTT CASSSTGAGQPQHF
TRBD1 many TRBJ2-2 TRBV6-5 TGTGCCAGCAGTTCCGGGACAGGATCCGGGGAGCTGTTTTTT CASSSGTGSGELFF
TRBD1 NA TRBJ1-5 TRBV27 TGTGCCAGCAGTTTCGGACAGGGGAATCAGCCCCAGCATTTT CASSFGQGNQPQHF
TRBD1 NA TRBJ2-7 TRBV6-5 TGTGCCAGCAGTTACTCAGGGACAGTCGGGTACGAGCAGTACTTC CASSYSGTVGYEQYF
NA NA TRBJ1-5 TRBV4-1 TGCGCCAGCAGCCAAGGCCGGGGCAATCAGCCCCAGCATTTT CASSQGRGNQPQHF
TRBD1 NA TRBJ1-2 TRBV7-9 TGTGCCAGCAGCCGGGGACAGATCTATGGCTACACCTTC CASSRGQIYGYTF
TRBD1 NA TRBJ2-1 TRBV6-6 TGTGCCAGCATTCCCCAGGGGGCAGGCGAGCAGTTCTTC CASIPQGAGEQFF
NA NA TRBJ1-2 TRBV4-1 TGCGCCAGCAGCCAGGACCAACAGGGAGCTAACTATGGCTACACCTTC CASSQDQQGANYGYTF
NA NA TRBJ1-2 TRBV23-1 TGCGCCAGCAGTATCAGGGGCCGACCGTATGGCTACACCTTC CASSIRGRPYGYTF
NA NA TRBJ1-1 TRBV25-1 TGTGCCAGCAGGCCCGTCGGTGGGAGGTACACTGAAGCTTTCTTT CASRPVGGRYTEAFF
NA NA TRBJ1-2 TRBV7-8 TGTGCCAGCAGCCTCGATTCGGCAGGGCGGTCACATGGCTACACCTTC CASSLDSAGRSHGYTF
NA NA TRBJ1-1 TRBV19 TGTGCCAGTAGTATAGACCCCCTCACTGAAGCTTTCTTT CASSIDPLTEAFF
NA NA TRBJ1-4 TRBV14 TGTGCCAGCAGCCAAGGTCTTCGGGGAGGTGAAAAACTGTTTTTT CASSQGLRGGEKLFF
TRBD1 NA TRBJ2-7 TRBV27 TGTGCCAGTAGGACAGGGGCTTCCTACGAGCAGTACTTC CASRTGASYEQYF
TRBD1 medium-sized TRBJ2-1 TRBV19 TGTGCCAGTAGCGCGACAGGGTTCTCCTACAATGAGCAGTTCTTC CASSATGFSYNEQFF
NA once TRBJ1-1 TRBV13 TGTGCCAGCAGCTTAGAAGCGGGGAACACTGAAGCTTTCTTT CASSLEAGNTEAFF
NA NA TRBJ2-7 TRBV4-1 TGCGCCAGCAGCTTCGCCGAGGGAACCCACGAGCAGTACTTC CASSFAEGTHEQYF
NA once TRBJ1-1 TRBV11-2 TGTGCCAGCAGCACCTCGGGCGGGGGGCGAGGCACTGAAGTTTTCTTT CASSTSGGGRGTEVFF